Detailed here is one T cell receptor (beta chain). Its target is not known. The data stem from a study of lymphopenia after photon versus proton radiotherapy. Points from the study as a whole: A bigger post-nadir fall in TCR diversity correlated inversely with survival time in deceased patients.

Germline V CDR1 and CDR2: GTSNPN, SVGIG (reference sequence). There are 12 residues in the CDR3. After removal of 4 bases from V and 5 bases from J, the junction contained 4 bases not matched to a gene. Sequencing was performed with immunoSEQ multiplex PCR; in TCRdb, only in-frame clones are kept and a portion is missing. This sample has fewer than 35,000 clones, with 85% to 90% found just once. The material was peripheral blood, obtained from a patient treated with proton-based radiotherapy. The chain carries TRBV30 and TRBJ1-1; 7 nucleotides match TRBD1. This clonotype originated in a woman aged 70-85 years with pancreatic cancer. Some clones in this sample may be carry-over from other donors' samples. The DNA for the CDR3 is TGTGCCTGGATCAGGGGGGAAACTGAAGCTTTCTTT. Its translation is CAWIRGETEAFF. The whole variable domain, filled in from reference TRBV30 and TRBJ1-1, reads SQTIHQWPATLVQPVGSPLSLECTVEGTSNPNLYWYRQAAGRGLQLLFYSVGIGQISSEVPQNLSASRPQDRQFILSSKKLLLSDSGFYLCAWIRGETEAFFGQGTRLTVV.